The 21 T cell receptor beta chains given below trace back to one sample, sequenced in a study of T cell responses to AZD1222 COVID-19 vaccine. The protocol was immunoSEQ multiplex PCR, while the TCRdb copy is restricted to in-frame clones and leaves out a portion. This table holds about 74,000 clones, more than 85% found once. The sequencing here drew on peripheral blood, taken 28 days after the second AZD1222 dose. All receptors come from an adult who received the AZD1222 COVID-19 vaccine.

The chain carries TRBV9 and TRBJ2-3; D possibly uses TRBD1 or TRBD2 (5 bases each). CDR1 is SGDLS, CDR2 YYNGEE, per germline. The V and J ends lost 6 bases and 7 bases respectively, with 24 bases between them. The CDR3 is 16 amino acids. For the CDR3, the DNA is TGTGCCAGCATGGGGGAAGCGGCCGCCCCGTTTAATACGCAGTATTTT. Protein sequence: CASMGEAAAPFNTQYF.

The genes are TRBV21-1 and TRBJ2-7; no check of the table's D call, TRBD1, against the DNA was made. TRBV21-1 represents a pseudogene. The CDR3 has 13 residues. The CDR3 spells CASTVPGTYEQYF. CDR3 sequence (DNA): TGTGCCAGCACCGTCCCAGGGACCTACGAGCAGTACTTC.

V usage is TRBV7-7 and J usage is TRBJ2-1; 7 bases match TRBD2. Per the germline V gene, CDR1 is SSHAT and CDR2 is FNYEAQ (reference sequence). Trimming removed 3 bases from V and 7 bases from J; junction bases left unmatched: 9. There are 15 residues in the CDR3. The CDR3 spells CASSFSAGARNEQFF. CDR3 DNA sequence: TGTGCCAGCAGCTTTTCTGCGGGAGCTAGGAATGAGCAGTTCTTC. Looking up the rest from reference TRBV7-7 and TRBJ2-1 gives the full variable domain: GAGVSQSPRYKVTKRGQDVTLRCDPISSHATLYWYQQALGQGPEFLTYFNYEAQPDKSGLPSDRFSAERPEGSISTLTIQRTEQRDSAMYRCASSFSAGARNEQFFGPGTRLTVL.

The V and J genes are TRBV7-6 and TRBJ2-2; TRBD2 might be the D (5 bases). Germline V CDR1 and CDR2: SGHVS, FNYEAQ. V shed 0 bases and J shed 5 bases, with 13 bases lying between them. This CDR3 comprises 16 residues. CDR3 sequence: CASSLAGVGQTGELFF. In DNA form, the CDR3 reads TGTGCCAGCAGCTTAGCCGGGGTAGGGCAGACCGGGGAGCTGTTTTTT. Full variable domain (remainder filled in from reference TRBV7-6 and TRBJ2-2): GAGVSQSPRYKVTKRGQDVALRCDPISGHVSLYWYRQALGQGPEFLTYFNYEAQQDKSGLPNDRFSAERPEGSISTLTIQRTEQRDSAMYRCASSLAGVGQTGELFFGEGSRLTVL.

The V gene is TRBV7-9, the J gene TRBJ2-7; weak D call: TRBD2 (6 bases). The germline CDR1 and CDR2 sequences are SEHNR and FQNEAQ (reference sequence). Trimming removed 5 bases from V and 7 bases from J, with 18 bases in between. The CDR3 spans 14 residues. The CDR3 reads CASSPRLEVREQYF. CDR3 bases: TGTGCCAGCAGCCCACGACTAGAAGTACGGGAGCAGTACTTC.

This chain connects TRBV4-1 to TRBJ2-2; 9 bases align to TRBD1. CDR1 is MGHRA and CDR2 is YSYEKL in the germline V gene. J was trimmed by 4 bases and V by 2 bases; bases with no gene match: 8. The CDR3 loop spans 17 amino acids. The CDR3, as DNA: TGCGCCAGCAGCCAAAGGGTAAACAGGGGGCCCACCGGGGAGCTGTTTTTT. Protein: CASSQRVNRGPTGELFF.

The V gene is TRBV19, the J gene TRBJ2-7; 13 bases match TRBD2. The germline gives CDR1 LNHDA, CDR2 SQIVND (reference sequence). The ends lost 9 bases at V and 3 bases at J; junction bases unmatched: 14. This CDR3 contains 17 residues. The CDR3 DNA follows: TGTGCCAGACCGGGACTAGCGGGACCAGACCGATTCTACGAGCAGTACTTC. Residues: CARPGLAGPDRFYEQYF.

The CDR3 reads CASSGGFQGRKSNQPQHF. The CDR3 DNA reads as TGTGCCAGCAGTGGAGGATTCCAGGGGAGGAAGAGCAATCAGCCCCAGCATTTT. This chain joins TRBV6-1 and TRBJ1-5; D is possibly TRBD1 (6 bases). Trimming shortened V by 4 bases and J by 1 base, and 20 bases separated the two germline ends. The CDR3 consists of 18 residues. Per the germline V gene, CDR1 is MNHNS and CDR2 is SASEGT.

The V and J genes are TRBV4-1 and TRBJ2-1; 10 bases fit TRBD2. This CDR3 has 15 residues. CDR1 MGHRA and CDR2 YSYEKL come from the germline V gene. Germline trimming cut 0 bases from V and 13 bases from J; bases unmatched to any gene: 9. This CDR3 reads CASSQEAGGWVKQFF. The DNA of the CDR3 is TGCGCCAGCAGCCAAGAAGCGGGAGGGTGGGTCAAACAGTTCTTC.

V usage is TRBV18 and J usage is TRBJ1-4, with D maybe TRBD1 (5 bases). V dropped 5 bases and J dropped 6 bases, with 13 bases sitting between them. This CDR3 has 14 residues. Germline CDR1 reads KGHSH; CDR2 reads LQKENI. In nucleotides, the CDR3 is TGTGCCAGCTCAGAGGGGCAGGCAGATGAAAAACTGTTTTTT. This codes for CASSEGQADEKLFF.

V gene TRBV4-1 combines with J gene TRBJ1-6; D gene unclear. Germline V CDR1 and CDR2: MGHRA, YSYEKL. CDR3 length: 15 residues. V was shortened by 4 bases and J by 7 bases, with 14 bases between the two germline ends. CDR3 nucleotides: TGCGCCAGCAGCCCGAGGGAAGGTGAGAATTCACCCCTCCACTTT. Amino acids: CASSPREGENSPLHF.

V usage is TRBV6-1 and J usage is TRBJ2-1; D unclear. Looked up from germline, CDR1 is MNHNS and CDR2 is SASEGT. The CDR3 spans 11 residues. The ends were cut back, 2 bases at V and 9 bases at J, with 5 bases in the middle. The CDR3 DNA follows: TGTGCCAGCAGTGAATTTGGTGAGCAGTTCTTC. Its translation: CASSEFGEQFF.

The chain recombines TRBV24-1 with TRBJ2-6; D unclear. V was shortened by 6 bases and J by 1 base, with 3 bases between the two germline ends. Per the germline V gene, CDR1 is KGHDR and CDR2 is SFDVKD. The CDR3 has 13 amino acids. CDR3 region: CATSISGANVLTF. The CDR3 DNA reads as TGTGCCACCAGTATATCTGGGGCCAACGTCCTGACTTTC.

J is TRBJ2-7 and V is TRBV12-3 or TRBV12-4, with TRBD2 matching 7 bases. V lost 3 bases to trimming and J lost 11 bases; unmatched junction nucleotides: 7. The CDR3 runs to 12 residues. CDR3 loop: CASSLSAGVEYF. The CDR3 nucleotides read TGTGCCAGCAGTTTGTCTGCGGGAGTCGAGTACTTC.

A few counts support this clone. This chain uses TRBV24-1 with TRBJ2-2; 11 bases fit TRBD2. Germline lookup yields CDR1 KGHDR and CDR2 SFDVKD. The CDR3 runs 15 residues. Trimming took 7 bases from V and 4 from J; bases not matched to a gene: 4. As DNA, the CDR3 is TGTGCCACCAGCGAGACTAGCGGGACCACCGGGGAGCTGTTTTTT. Its translation is CATSETSGTTGELFF.

This clone was seen just once. V and J are TRBV4-2 and TRBJ2-3, with D uncertain. Germline assignment: CDR1 LGHNA and CDR2 YNFKEQ. The V end was cut by 0 bases, the J end by 5 bases, with 9 bases between. The CDR3 covers 14 residues. The CDR3, as DNA: TGTGCCAGCAGCCAAGAGCCTGCAGGAGATACGCAGTATTTT. Its protein product is CASSQEPAGDTQYF.

The chain recombines TRBV27 with TRBJ2-2; D gene ambiguous. The CDR3 extends over 17 amino acids. The V gene lost 5 bases and the J gene lost 2 bases, with 18 bases spanning the gap. Germline V gives CDR1 MNHEY, CDR2 SMNVEV (reference sequence). In nucleotides, the CDR3 is TGTGCCAGCAGTCCCCAAGCCCCCAAATTCAACACCGGGGAGCTGTTTTTT. This codes for CASSPQAPKFNTGELFF.

V and J are TRBV30 and TRBJ1-3; TRBD1 is a possible D gene (5 bases). V was pared by 3 bases and J by 4 bases, with 16 bases between. The germline V gene encodes CDR1 GTSNPN and CDR2 SVGIG (reference sequence). The CDR3 loop spans 15 amino acids. The CDR3 DNA is TGTGCCTGGAGCTCGGGACTCTATTCCGGAAACACCATATATTTT. Translating gives CAWSSGLYSGNTIYF. The full variable domain, in which reference TRBV30 and TRBJ1-3 provide the parts outside the CDR3, is SQTIHQWPATLVQPVGSPLSLECTVEGTSNPNLYWYRQAAGRGLQLLFYSVGIGQISSEVPQNLSASRPQDRQFILSSKKLLLSDSGFYLCAWSSGLYSGNTIYFGEGSWLTVV.

This clone was observed a handful of times. This chain uses TRBV5-5 with TRBJ1-5, with no clear D. V shed 0 bases and J shed 1 base, with 11 bases lying between them. The CDR3 is made up of 16 amino acids. The germline V gene encodes CDR1 SGHKS and CDR2 YYEKEE (reference sequence). Here the CDR3 reads CASSLGGFQSNQPQHF. In nucleotides, the CDR3 is TGTGCCAGCAGCTTGGGCGGGTTCCAGAGCAATCAGCCCCAGCATTTT.

This chain joins TRBV6-5 and TRBJ1-2; D perhaps matches TRBD1 (6 bases). There are 13 residues in the CDR3. Germline loops: CDR1 MNHEY, CDR2 SVGAGI. The V gene lost 7 bases and the J gene lost 8 bases, with 17 bases spanning the gap. The CDR3 is CASTPGQSGGYTF. The CDR3 coding sequence is TGTGCCAGCACCCCGGGACAATCCGGCGGCTACACCTTC.

The genes are TRBV28 and TRBJ2-6; perhaps TRBD2 as D (6 bases). Trimming removed 5 bases at V and 4 bases at J, with 18 bases between. This CDR3 region has 17 residues. CDR1 and CDR2 from the germline V gene are MDHEN and SYDVKM. The CDR3 spells CASSITGFGRGANVLTF. The CDR3 nucleotides read TGTGCCAGCAGTATAACCGGGTTTGGGAGGGGGGCCAACGTCCTGACTTTC.